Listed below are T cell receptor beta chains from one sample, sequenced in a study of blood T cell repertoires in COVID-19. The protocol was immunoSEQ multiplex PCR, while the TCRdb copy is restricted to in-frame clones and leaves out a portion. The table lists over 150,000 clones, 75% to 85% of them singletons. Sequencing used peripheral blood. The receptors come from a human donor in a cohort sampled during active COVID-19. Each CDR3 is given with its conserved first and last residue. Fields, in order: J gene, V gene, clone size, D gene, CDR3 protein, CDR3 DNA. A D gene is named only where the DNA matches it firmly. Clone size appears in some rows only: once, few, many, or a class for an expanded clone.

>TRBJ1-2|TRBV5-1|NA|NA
CASRPGGLYGYTF
TGCGCCAGCCGCCCGGGGGGGCTCTATGGCTACACCTTC
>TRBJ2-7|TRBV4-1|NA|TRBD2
CASRSTPSGGNYEQYF
TGCGCCAGCAGATCGACCCCTAGCGGGGGAAACTACGAGCAGTACTTC
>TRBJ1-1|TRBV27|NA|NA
CASSGGYRNTEAFF
TGTGCCAGCAGTGGGGGGTATAGGAACACTGAAGCTTTCTTT
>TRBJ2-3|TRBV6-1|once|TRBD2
CASSAGEIAGPLTDTQYF
TGTGCCAGCAGTGCTGGGGAAATAGCGGGCCCTCTCACAGATACGCAGTATTTT
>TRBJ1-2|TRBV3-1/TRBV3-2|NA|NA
CASSQTSAVTF
TGTGCCAGCAGCCAGACTTCCGCCGTCACCTTC
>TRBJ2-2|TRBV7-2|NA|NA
CASSFQRGSGELFF
TGTGCCAGCAGCTTTCAACGGGGGTCCGGGGAGCTGTTTTTT
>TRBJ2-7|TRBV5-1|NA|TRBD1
CASSLDGQGREQYF
TGCGCCAGCAGCTTGGACGGACAGGGGCGGGAGCAGTACTTC
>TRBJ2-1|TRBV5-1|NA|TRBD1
CASSFDREGEQFF
TGCGCCAGCAGCTTTGACAGGGAAGGTGAGCAGTTCTTC
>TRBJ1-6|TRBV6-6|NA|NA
CASRLGSGYNSPLHF
TGTGCCAGCAGATTAGGGAGTGGCTATAATTCACCCCTCCACTTT
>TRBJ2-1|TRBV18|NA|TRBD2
CASSPSSGRGYNEQFF
TGTGCCAGCTCACCTTCTAGCGGGAGAGGGTACAATGAGCAGTTCTTC
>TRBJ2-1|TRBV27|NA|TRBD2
CASSVPGLAGPVWFF
TGTGCCAGCTCCGTCCCGGGACTAGCGGGACCTGTGTGGTTCTTC
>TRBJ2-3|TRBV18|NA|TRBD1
CASSPDRGATTDTQYF
TGTGCCAGCTCACCTGACAGGGGGGCCACCACAGATACGCAGTATTTT
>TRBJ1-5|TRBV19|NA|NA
CASRPQGDRVGNQPQHF
TGTGCCAGTAGACCACAGGGAGATAGGGTAGGCAATCAGCCCCAGCATTTT
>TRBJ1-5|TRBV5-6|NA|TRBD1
CASSGGQGANQPQHF
TGTGCCAGCAGCGGCGGACAGGGAGCAAATCAGCCCCAGCATTTT
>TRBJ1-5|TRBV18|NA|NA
CASSPSSRTPNQPQHF
TGTGCCAGCTCACCGTCCTCCCGGACTCCGAATCAGCCCCAGCATTTT
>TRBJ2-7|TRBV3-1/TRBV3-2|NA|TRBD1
CASSRRGQVAYEQYF
TGTGCCAGCAGCCGCCGAGGACAGGTAGCCTACGAGCAGTACTTC
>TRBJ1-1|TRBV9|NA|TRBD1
CASSAPRGLNTEAFF
TGTGCCAGCAGCGCCCCCAGGGGGTTGAACACTGAAGCTTTCTTT
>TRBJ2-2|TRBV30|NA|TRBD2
CAWSGGTSGSRELFF
TGTGCCTGGAGTGGAGGGACTAGCGGGAGTAGGGAGCTGTTTTTT
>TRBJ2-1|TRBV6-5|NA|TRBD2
CASSYGTGGKGEQFF
TGTGCCAGCAGTTACGGGACGGGAGGGAAGGGTGAGCAGTTCTTC
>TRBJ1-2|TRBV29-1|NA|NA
CSVERIGRGLEDYGYTF
TGCAGCGTTGAAAGGATCGGCAGGGGATTGGAGGACTATGGCTACACCTTC
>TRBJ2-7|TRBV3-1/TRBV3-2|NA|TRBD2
CASSGEFQAQAGTISIPYEQYF
TGTGCCAGCAGTGGGGAGTTTCAGGCGCAAGCAGGGACTATTTCAATCCCTTACGAGCAGTACTTC
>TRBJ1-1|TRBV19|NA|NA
CASRRVGELNTEAFF
TGTGCCAGTCGACGGGTCGGGGAGTTGAACACTGAAGCTTTCTTT
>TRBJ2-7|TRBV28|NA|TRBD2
CASSLSVWALAGGGWEQYF
TGTGCCAGCAGTTTATCGGTTTGGGCGCTAGCGGGAGGGGGTTGGGAGCAGTACTTC
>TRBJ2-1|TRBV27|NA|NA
CASSLIGGWFPGMDNEQFF
TGTGCCAGCAGTTTAATCGGAGGTTGGTTTCCGGGAATGGACAATGAGCAGTTCTTC
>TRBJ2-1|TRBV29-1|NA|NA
CSVEPVPHKGNEQFF
TGCAGCGTTGAGCCAGTCCCGCATAAGGGGAATGAGCAGTTCTTC
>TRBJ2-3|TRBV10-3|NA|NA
CAISEGGRDTQYF
TGTGCCATCAGTGAGGGCGGAAGGGATACGCAGTATTTT
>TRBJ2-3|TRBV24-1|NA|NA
CATSDRAAGTDTQYF
TGTGCCACCAGTGATAGGGCAGCGGGCACAGATACGCAGTATTTT
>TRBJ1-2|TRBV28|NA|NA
CASSLHSFNYGYTF
TGTGCCAGCAGTTTACACAGTTTTAACTATGGCTACACCTTC
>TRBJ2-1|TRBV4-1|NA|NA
CASSQDLGDILSYNEQFF
TGCGCCAGCAGCCAAGATCTTGGCGACATCCTATCCTACAATGAGCAGTTCTTC
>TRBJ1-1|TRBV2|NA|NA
CASNREGTEAFF
TGTGCCAGCAACAGAGAGGGAACTGAAGCTTTCTTT
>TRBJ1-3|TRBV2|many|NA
CARGTSTGNTIYF
TGTGCCCGAGGGACTTCTACTGGAAACACCATATATTTT
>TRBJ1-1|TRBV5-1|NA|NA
CASSLEGHPGPTEAFF
TGCGCCAGCAGCTTGGAGGGACATCCTGGTCCGACCGAAGCTTTCTTT
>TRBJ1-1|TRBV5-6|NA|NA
CASREWGLRVEAFF
TGTGCCAGCAGGGAGTGGGGCCTTCGGGTTGAAGCTTTCTTT
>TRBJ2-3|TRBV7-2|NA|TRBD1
CASSLRGQGTDTQYF
TGTGCCAGCAGCTTACGTGGACAGGGCACAGATACGCAGTATTTT
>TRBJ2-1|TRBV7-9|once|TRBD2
CASSILAGAGNEQFF
TGTGCCAGCAGCATCCTAGCGGGAGCTGGCAATGAGCAGTTCTTC
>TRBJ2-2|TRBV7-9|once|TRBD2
CASSWTSVAELFF
TGTGCCAGCAGCTGGACTAGCGTAGCGGAGCTGTTTTTT
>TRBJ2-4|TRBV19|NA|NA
CASSPQGSSQYF
TGTGCCAGTAGTCCACAGGGATCCAGTCAGTACTTC
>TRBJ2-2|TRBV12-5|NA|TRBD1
CASGLVLDRGFSGELFF
TGTGCTAGTGGTTTGGTACTGGACAGGGGGTTTTCCGGGGAGCTGTTTTTT
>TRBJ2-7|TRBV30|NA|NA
CAWSPLGGGTYEQYF
TGTGCCTGGAGCCCATTAGGAGGGGGCACCTACGAGCAGTACTTC
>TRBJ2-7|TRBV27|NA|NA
CASSTLPGLPYEQYF
TGTGCCAGCAGTACTCTCCCCGGACTCCCCTACGAGCAGTACTTC